What follows are 25 T cell receptor beta chains derived from one specimen sequenced in a study of CD8 T cells in ankylosing spondylitis. TCRdb called the 5' RACE reads again in MiXCR, with one record for every CDR3 protein. The sample lists around 150,000 distinct CDR3 sequences; around 6.6% were seen once. The sample consisted of blood, either unsorted or a sorted T cell fraction (not recorded which). These receptor sequences come from a female donor with ankylosing spondylitis or in good health (not recorded which).

The V gene is TRBV14, the J gene TRBJ1-1, with D possibly being TRBD1 (6 bases). The CDR3 extends over 13 amino acids. Germline V gives CDR1 SGHDN, CDR2 FVKESK. V was shortened by 6 bases and J by 1 base, with 9 bases between the two germline ends. CDR3 coding DNA: TGTGCCAGCAGGGGACATCCGAACACTGAAGCTTTCTTT. The encoded protein is CASRGHPNTEAFF. The whole variable domain, remainder taken from reference TRBV14 and TRBJ1-1, is EAGVTQFPSHSVIEKGQTVTLRCDPISGHDNLYWYRRVMGKEIKFLLHFVKESKQDESGMPNNRFLAERTGGTYSTLKVQPAELEDSGVYFCASRGHPNTEAFFGQGTRLTVV.

In its sample, this clonotype was seen many times. J is TRBJ1-6 and V is TRBV4-1; perhaps TRBD1 as D (6 bases). CDR3 length: 16 residues. Trimming removed 1 base from V and 7 bases from J, with 14 bases in between. From germline, CDR1 is MGHRA and CDR2 YSYEKL. Here the CDR3 reads CASSQGGGARNSPLHF. The CDR3 bases are TGCGCCAGCAGCCAAGGAGGGGGGGCTAGGAATTCACCCCTCCACTTT.

The sample holds many counts of this clonotype. This chain links TRBV9 with TRBJ2-3; D not resolved. Trimming took off 3 bases at V and 4 bases at J, with 9 bases between the two ends. The CDR3 runs 13 residues. Germline assignment: CDR1 SGDLS and CDR2 YYNGEE. The CDR3, as DNA: TGTGCCAGCAGCGCTGAAATGGCAGATACGCAGTATTTT. Its translation: CASSAEMADTQYF.

This clonotype was found many times. The chain is built from TRBV5-1 and TRBJ2-1; D unclear. This CDR3 contains 12 residues. The germline V gene has CDR1 SGHRS and CDR2 YFSETQ. The V gene lost 0 bases and the J gene lost 13 bases, with 11 bases spanning the gap. CDR3 coding DNA: TGCGCCAGCAGCTTGGTGGCGGCGACTCAGTTCTTC. Protein product: CASSLVAATQFF.

At least ten counts were recorded for this clonotype. This chain connects TRBV27 to TRBJ2-3, with 7 bases fitting TRBD2. With 5 bases clipped from V and 8 bases from J, the junction kept 13 bases outside the gene matches. This CDR3 has 15 residues. Germline V CDR1 and CDR2: MNHEY, SMNVEV (reference sequence). CDR3 protein: CASSLVGLVPATQYF. The CDR3 nucleotides are TGTGCCAGCAGTCTCGTAGGACTAGTACCGGCTACGCAGTATTTT.

This clonotype was observed at least ten times. The chain uses TRBV6-2 or TRBV6-3 and TRBJ2-1; 8 bases agree with TRBD2. This CDR3 contains 15 residues. Germline V gene sequence: CDR1 MNHEY, CDR2 SVGEGT. Losses at the gene ends were 5 bases for V and 2 bases for J; bases not matched to a gene: 5. Here the CDR3 reads CASSRSGGPYNEQFF. CDR3 coding DNA: TGTGCCAGCAGTAGGAGCGGGGGCCCCTACAATGAGCAGTTCTTC.

At least ten counts were recorded for this clonotype. The V call is TRBV6-1, the J call TRBJ1-4, with D uncertain. V dropped 4 bases and J dropped 0 bases, with 12 bases sitting between them. Germline CDR1 is MNHNS and CDR2 is SASEGT. This CDR3 region has 16 residues. Here the CDR3 DNA reads TGTGCCAGCAGTGGGCCCGACCGCGCAACTAATGAAAAACTGTTTTTT. Translating gives CASSGPDRATNEKLFF.

This clonotype was seen ten or more times. This chain connects TRBV12-3 or TRBV12-4 to TRBJ2-1, with 8 bases matching TRBD2. V shed 6 bases, J shed 5 bases, and the junction held 6 bases outside the gene matches. The CDR3 has 14 amino acids. CDR3 protein: CASSNPGGDNEQFF. The DNA for the CDR3 is TGTGCCAGCAGCAATCCCGGGGGGGACAATGAGCAGTTCTTC.

This clonotype was seen at least ten times. The chain is built from TRBV23-1 and TRBJ2-7; D not certain. TRBV23-1 is flagged as an ORF with uncertain function. V was clipped by 11 bases and J by 2 bases, with 19 bases between them. The CDR3 contains 14 residues. The CDR3 here is CAQPTGRSAYEQYF. DNA of the CDR3: TGCGCCCAGCCCACCGGGCGGTCCGCCTACGAGCAGTACTTC.

This clonotype was detected ten times or more. The CDR3 sequence is CASSSRTDEHEKLFF. The CDR3 DNA follows: TGCGCCAGCAGTTCCCGGACGGACGAGCATGAAAAACTGTTTTTT. This chain links TRBV5-1 with TRBJ1-4; no clear D gene. The CDR3 runs 15 residues. Germline V gene data show CDR1 as SGHRS and CDR2 as YFSETQ. V lost 5 bases, J lost 6 bases, and 17 bases lay in between.

This clonotype appeared many times. The V call is TRBV20-1, the J call TRBJ2-3; D ambiguous. Per the germline V gene, CDR1 is DFQATT and CDR2 is SNEGSKA (reference sequence). Trimming left V 3 bases short and J 2 bases short, with 12 bases between. The CDR3 runs 14 residues. CDR3 sequence: CSARAVRVTDTQYF. The CDR3 bases are TGCAGTGCTAGGGCAGTCCGGGTCACAGATACGCAGTATTTT.

The chain combines TRBV4-1 with TRBJ1-2; TRBD1 might be the D (5 bases). CDR3 size: 18 residues. Trimming stripped 0 bases from V and 3 bases from J, with 20 bases between. Germline V gene lookup returns CDR1 MGHRA and CDR2 YSYEKL. CDR3 in DNA: TGCGCCAGCAGCCAAGATCGGAGGGGCCGCTCTGATTACTATGGCTACACCTTC. Translating it yields CASSQDRRGRSDYYGYTF.

There are many counts of this clonotype. This chain joins TRBV12-3 or TRBV12-4 and TRBJ2-3, with 8 bases matching TRBD1. CDR3 length: 15 residues. The V and J ends lost 5 bases and 6 bases, in that order; junction bases with no gene match: 10. This CDR3 reads CASSPQGAGLDTQYF. The CDR3 bases are TGTGCCAGCAGTCCCCAGGGGGCCGGGCTGGATACGCAGTATTTT.

This clonotype was found many times. The germline gene is not matched at one end of the junction; a read error may be the cause. For the CDR3, the DNA is TGCAGTGCTAGGCGCGGCGCCAGCACACATACGCAGTATTTT. The encoded protein is CSARRGASTHTQYF. The rearrangement links TRBV20-1 to TRBJ2-3, with D unclear. The V gene's germline CDR1 is DFQATT and CDR2 SNEGSKA (reference sequence). CDR3 length: 14 residues.

This clonotype showed up just a few times. The chain combines TRBV6-2 or TRBV6-3 with TRBJ2-1; tentative D call: TRBD2 (6 bases). The CDR3 contains 17 residues. Per germline, CDR1 MNHEY and CDR2 SVGEGT. V dropped 5 bases and J dropped 0 bases, with 17 bases sitting between them. The CDR3 loop reads CASSPTQLASSYNEQFF. The CDR3 DNA follows: TGTGCCAGCAGTCCCACGCAACTAGCCAGCTCCTACAATGAGCAGTTCTTC.

This clonotype was found many times. The genes are TRBV15 and TRBJ1-1, with D possibly matching TRBD1 (5 bases). The CDR3 extends over 14 amino acids. V was pared by 6 bases and J by 3 bases, with 14 bases between. CDR1 and CDR2 (germline): LNHNV, YYDKDF (reference sequence). CDR3 in amino acids: CATREVDSDTEAFF. For the CDR3, the DNA is TGTGCCACCAGAGAGGTTGACAGTGACACTGAAGCTTTCTTT.

This clonotype was seen many times. The CDR3 DNA follows: TGCGCCAGCAGCCTACCTAGGACAGGGGGAGACTATGGCTACACCTTC. As protein: CASSLPRTGGDYGYTF. The gene calls are TRBV5-1 and TRBJ1-2; 10 nucleotides agree with TRBD1. Germline lookup yields CDR1 SGHRS and CDR2 YFSETQ. This CDR3 region has 16 residues. Losses at the gene ends were 4 bases for V and 3 bases for J; bases not matched to a gene: 9.

This clonotype was seen many times. V and J are TRBV7-8 and TRBJ2-1, with D maybe TRBD1 (5 bases). Germline CDR1 and CDR2: SGHVS and FQNEAQ. V dropped 3 bases and J dropped 2 bases, with 17 bases sitting between them. The CDR3 is 17 residues long. The CDR3 here is CASSLGRPGRTYNEQFF. CDR3 nucleotides: TGTGCCAGCAGCTTGGGCCGGCCAGGGCGCACCTACAATGAGCAGTTCTTC.

There are a few counts of this clonotype. The chain links TRBV6-1 to TRBJ1-6; 10 nucleotides line up with TRBD1. The CDR3 spans 14 residues. The trim removed 6 bases at V and 5 bases at J, leaving 1 base unmatched. In germline, CDR1 is MNHNS, CDR2 SASEGT. The DNA for the CDR3 is TGTGCCAGCAGGGGGACAGGGGATAATTCACCCCTCCACTTT. Translated: CASRGTGDNSPLHF.

As concerns this clonotype: This could be a read error, since a much larger clone is one nucleotide away. The genes are TRBV6-1 and TRBJ2-7; D not certain. The germline gives CDR1 MNHNS, CDR2 SASEGT. The CDR3 sequence is 11 residues long. V was shortened by 10 bases and J by 2 bases, with 9 bases between the two germline ends. The chain's CDR3 is CANISTYEQYF. CDR3 in DNA: TGTGCCAACATAAGCACCTACGAGCAGTACTTC.

This clonotype was seen ten or more times. This rearrangement joins TRBV7-2 to TRBJ2-5; the match to TRBD2 covers 7 bases. The CDR3 totals 15 residues. Germline V gives CDR1 SGHTA, CDR2 FQGNSA. The ends lost 2 bases at V and 5 bases at J; junction bases unmatched: 8. The CDR3 sequence is CASSLNAGLGETQYF. CDR3 nucleotides: TGTGCCAGCAGCTTAAATGCAGGACTAGGGGAGACCCAGTACTTC.

This clonotype showed up many times. This chain connects TRBV20-1 to TRBJ2-1; D could derive from TRBD1 or TRBD2 (5 bases each). Trimming cost V 6 bases and J 9 bases, with 27 bases left between them. There are 16 residues in the CDR3. Germline CDR1 is DFQATT and CDR2 is SNEGSKA (reference sequence). This chain's CDR3 is CSAWGTTGPSRGEQFF. The CDR3 bases are TGCAGTGCCTGGGGTACTACAGGACCCTCGAGGGGTGAGCAGTTCTTC.

This clonotype was counted ten times or more. V usage is TRBV5-1 and J usage is TRBJ1-1, with D perhaps TRBD1 (6 bases). V shed 2 bases and J shed 2 bases, with 22 bases lying between them. CDR1 and CDR2 from the germline V gene are SGHRS and YFSETQ. The CDR3 has 18 residues. The CDR3 region is CASSLLGQPGAVNTEAFF. CDR3 bases: TGCGCCAGCAGCTTACTCGGCCAACCGGGGGCTGTCAACACTGAAGCTTTCTTT.

The CDR3 bases are TGTGCCAGCAGCCGGATCCGGGACGGAAACAATGAGCAGTTCTTC. It translates to CASSRIRDGNNEQFF. The chain couples TRBV5-6 to TRBJ2-1; D may match TRBD1 or TRBD2 (5 bases each). The ends were cut back, 4 bases at V and 5 bases at J, with 16 bases in the middle. CDR3 length: 15 residues. In germline, CDR1 is SGHDT, CDR2 YYEEEE. The complete variable domain, with remaining parts taken from reference TRBV5-6 and TRBJ2-1, reads DAGVTQSPTHLIKTRGQQVTLRCSPKSGHDTVSWYQQALGQGPQFIFQYYEEEERQRGNFPDRFSGHQFPNYSSELNVNALLLGDSALYLCASSRIRDGNNEQFFGPGTRLTVL.

The rearrangement joins TRBV30 to TRBJ2-2, with TRBD1 matching over 8 bases. V was pared by 8 bases and J by 0 bases, with 8 bases of the junction left unmatched. Germline CDR1 GTSNPN, CDR2 SVGIG (reference sequence). This CDR3 has 15 residues. CDR3 sequence reads: CAGPGQAANTGELFF. The CDR3 region has the DNA TGTGCCGGGCCGGGACAGGCCGCGAACACCGGGGAGCTGTTTTTT.